The next 4 T cell receptor beta chains were all read from a single sample in a study of shared clonotypes between healthy human individuals. Produced via immunoSEQ multiplex PCR; TCRdb's table is partial and in-frame only. This sample has roughly 1.4 million clones, with around 98.5% found just once. Sequencing was performed on naive CD4+ T cells sorted from blood. The subset is: CD45RA+ positively selected. These receptors all come from a man younger than 40 in good health.

The chain links TRBV6-1 to TRBJ1-5; 9 bases are a match to TRBD1. The ends lost 2 bases at V and 4 bases at J; junction bases unmatched: 3. This CDR3 comprises 15 residues. Per germline, CDR1 MNHNS and CDR2 SASEGT. CDR3 residues: CASSERDRVNQPQHF. Here the CDR3 DNA reads TGTGCCAGCAGTGAAAGGGACAGGGTAAATCAGCCCCAGCATTTT.

The count of this clone is one. This rearrangement joins TRBV9 to TRBJ1-4, with D maybe TRBD1 (5 bases). V was cut by 0 bases and J by 0 bases, with 12 bases left in between. This CDR3 region has 17 residues. Per germline, CDR1 SGDLS and CDR2 YYNGEE. The CDR3 bases are TGTGCCAGCAGCGTAGGAGGCAGGGCCCCAACTAATGAAAAACTGTTTTTT. Translated, it gives CASSVGGRAPTNEKLFF.

CDR3 bases: TGTGCCAGCAGGGACTCGAGGGGTTATGAGCAGTTCTTC. Translating it yields CASRDSRGYEQFF. J is TRBJ2-1 and V is TRBV6-5; D may correspond to TRBD1 or TRBD2 (5 bases each). V shed 6 bases and J shed 8 bases, with 14 bases lying between them. The CDR3 is made up of 13 amino acids. CDR1 MNHEY and CDR2 SVGAGI come from the germline V gene.

A remark on this clone: Other DNA sequences in this sample translate to the same CDR3. The V and J genes are TRBV7-9 and TRBJ1-1; D gene unclear. The CDR3 contains 11 residues. Germline V gene lookup returns CDR1 SEHNR and CDR2 FQNEAQ (reference sequence). Trimming shortened V by 1 base and J by 8 bases, and 5 bases separated the two germline ends. The DNA for the CDR3 is TGTGCCAGCAGCTTAGTTTCGGAAGCTTTCTTT. Translated: CASSLVSEAFF. Full variable domain (rest looked up from reference TRBV7-9 and TRBJ1-1): DTGVSQNPRHKITKRGQNVTFRCDPISEHNRLYWYRQTLGQGPEFLTYFQNEAQLEKSRLLSDRFSAERPKGSFSTLEIQRTEQGDSAMYLCASSLVSEAFFGQGTRLTVV.